This T cell receptor (beta chain) derives from a study of cytomegalovirus exposure and HLA in healthy donors. Study results and limitations: The investigators catalogued 150 to 200 TCR beta chains as cytomegalovirus-associated.

The donors were members of the validation cohort, which comprised about 130 subjects and was separate from the first cohort of 600 to 850 subjects. The V end was cut by 0 bases, the J end by 0 bases, with 18 bases between. This CDR3 spans 19 amino acids. CDR1 MGHRA and CDR2 YSYEKL come from the germline V gene. Comments on this clone: Its specificity is not known.

Sequencing used immunoSEQ multiplex PCR; TCRdb keeps in-frame clones, though not all of them. Of tens of thousands of clones in the sample, around 95% were seen once. V usage is TRBV4-1 and J usage is TRBJ1-3; no definite D call. Sample: PBMCs. This clonotype originated in a young woman in good health and CMV-seronegative. The CDR3 DNA sequence: TGCGCCAGCAGCCAAGATAAGGGAGCCGAAATCAGCTCTGGAAACACCATATATTTT. This codes for CASSQDKGAEISSGNTIYF.